The 20 T cell receptor beta chains below all came from one sample that was sequenced in a study of blood T cell repertoires in COVID-19. The protocol was immunoSEQ multiplex PCR, while the TCRdb copy is restricted to in-frame clones and leaves out a portion. Of about 150,000 clones in the sample, roughly 90% were seen once. The sample comprised PBMCs or T cells enriched from blood (not recorded which). These receptors all come from a woman aged 25 to 39 with acute COVID-19.

This sequence joins TRBV7-9 and TRBJ1-2, with 7 bases lining up with TRBD1. The germline gives CDR1 SEHNR, CDR2 FQNEAQ (reference sequence). Trimming took 3 bases from V and 3 from J; bases not matched to a gene: 7. This CDR3 has 15 amino acids. The CDR3 DNA is TGTGCCAGCAGCTTCTTGGACAGGAGCGACTATGGCTACACCTTC. Translated: CASSFLDRSDYGYTF.

This clone showed up just once. V gene TRBV11-2 combines with J gene TRBJ2-3; 7 bases fit TRBD1. This CDR3 spans 17 amino acids. V was pared by 0 bases and J by 5 bases, with 11 bases of the junction left unmatched. The V gene's germline CDR1 is SGHAT and CDR2 FQNNGV. The chain's CDR3 is CASSLEGGDGLKDTQYF. The CDR3 region has the DNA TGTGCCAGCAGCTTAGAAGGGGGCGATGGTCTAAAAGATACGCAGTATTTT.

This clone was seen a single time. The identical CDR3 is also encoded by other nucleotide sequences in the sample. The chain is built from TRBV29-1 and TRBJ1-1, with D perhaps TRBD1 (6 bases). Trimming removed 7 bases at V and 1 base at J, with 7 bases between. CDR3 length: 11 residues. Looked up from germline, CDR1 is SQVTM and CDR2 is ANQGSEA. CDR3 sequence reads: CSAGQNTEAFF. The CDR3 DNA reads TGCAGCGCGGGACAGAACACTGAAGCTTTCTTT.

The chain has TRBV18 and TRBJ2-6, with D perhaps TRBD1 (5 bases). Germline-derived CDR1 and CDR2 are KGHSH and LQKENI. Trimming removed 0 bases at V and 0 bases at J, with 6 bases between. This CDR3 is built from 16 residues. The CDR3 spells CASSPPGHSGANVLTF. In DNA form, the CDR3 reads TGTGCCAGCTCACCACCGGGGCACTCTGGGGCCAACGTCCTGACTTTC.

The chain carries TRBV30 and TRBJ1-2, with 7 bases identical to TRBD1. This CDR3 comprises 14 residues. The germline V gene encodes CDR1 GTSNPN and CDR2 SVGIG (reference sequence). With V trimmed by 3 bases and J by 8 bases, 12 bases remained unmatched. In nucleotides, the CDR3 is TGTGCCTGGAGGCAAACACAGGGGATCGGCGGCTACACCTTC. As protein: CAWRQTQGIGGYTF.

This clone was detected once. In this CDR3 the conserved last residue, phenylalanine or tryptophan, is missing, so a read error is likely. CDR3 in amino acids: CSASRGDTEAFS. The CDR3 DNA reads as TGCAGTGCTAGTCGAGGGGACACTGAAGCTTTCTCT. The chain links TRBV20-1 to TRBJ1-1; maybe TRBD1 (5 bases). From germline, CDR1 is DFQATT and CDR2 SNEGSKA (reference sequence). V was shortened by 3 bases and J by 3 bases, with 8 bases between the two germline ends. The CDR3 is made up of 12 amino acids.

This chain connects TRBV11-2 to TRBJ2-1; no clear D. The germline V gene encodes CDR1 SGHAT and CDR2 FQNNGV. Deletions cut 5 bases from V and 5 bases from J, with 10 bases between. This CDR3 spans 13 amino acids. The CDR3 sequence is CASSVMANNEQFF. In nucleotides, the CDR3 is TGTGCCAGCAGCGTCATGGCCAACAATGAGCAGTTCTTC. The entire variable domain, with the rest obtained from reference TRBV11-2 and TRBJ2-1, is as follows: EAGVAQSPRYKIIEKRQSVAFWCNPISGHATLYWYQQILGQGPKLLIQFQNNGVVDDSQLPKDRFSAERLKGVDSTLKIQPAKLEDSAVYLCASSVMANNEQFFGPGTRLTVL.

This chain links TRBV24-1 with TRBJ1-2; D is possibly TRBD1 (6 bases). The length of the CDR3 is 15 residues. V shed 3 bases and J shed 4 bases, with 14 bases lying between them. The germline V gene encodes CDR1 KGHDR and CDR2 SFDVKD. The CDR3 DNA sequence: TGTGCCACCAGTGATCGCCTACAGGGTCCCTATGGCTACACCTTC. Translated: CATSDRLQGPYGYTF.

The chain links TRBV7-2 to TRBJ2-1, with 7 positions matching TRBD2. Germline CDR1 and CDR2: SGHTA and FQGNSA. The V segment lost 4 bases and the J segment 10 bases; nucleotides outside the gene matches: 19. This CDR3 contains 17 residues. The DNA of the CDR3 is TGTGCCAGCAGCTCCGCCCTATCGGGGGACTACCCTAAGGAGCAGTTCTTC. Translating gives CASSSALSGDYPKEQFF.

This chain connects TRBV4-1 to TRBJ1-6; a possible D gene is TRBD1 (5 bases). The CDR3 has 15 amino acids. V was clipped by 0 bases and J by 9 bases, with 12 bases between them. CDR1 and CDR2 (germline): MGHRA, YSYEKL. This chain's CDR3 is CASSQDEGEGSPLHF. The CDR3 nucleotides are TGCGCCAGCAGCCAAGATGAAGGGGAGGGTTCACCCCTCCACTTT.

This chain joins TRBV28 and TRBJ2-7; 9 nucleotides agree with TRBD1. CDR1 and CDR2 from the germline V gene are MDHEN and SYDVKM. Trimming removed 2 bases from V and 4 bases from J; junction bases left unmatched: 6. The CDR3 runs 15 residues. The chain's CDR3 is CASSLARQGGYEQYF. The CDR3 coding sequence is TGTGCCAGCAGTTTAGCCCGACAGGGGGGTTACGAGCAGTACTTC.

The CDR3 DNA sequence: TGCGCCAGCAGCCAAGATCGGTCTAGCGGGAGAATGTACGAGCAGTACTTC. Protein product: CASSQDRSSGRMYEQYF. The chain carries TRBV4-3 and TRBJ2-7; 10 bases are a match to TRBD2. Looked up from germline, CDR1 is LGHNA and CDR2 is YSLEER. There are 17 residues in the CDR3. V was pared by 0 bases and J by 4 bases, with 9 bases of the junction left unmatched.

This clone was recorded only once. V is TRBV3-1 (or the pseudogene TRBV3-2) and J is TRBJ1-1; the match to TRBD1 covers 9 bases. The CDR3 covers 14 residues. Losses at the gene ends were 7 bases for V and 5 bases for J; bases not matched to a gene: 8. CDR1 and CDR2 from the germline V gene are LGHDT and YNNKEL (reference sequence). The CDR3 reads CASNSQGAKTEAFF. In nucleotides, the CDR3 is TGTGCCAGCAACTCACAGGGGGCAAAGACTGAAGCTTTCTTT.

This chain joins TRBV5-1 and TRBJ2-7; 10 nucleotides line up with TRBD1. V shed 3 bases, J shed 5 bases, and the junction held 8 bases outside the gene matches. This CDR3 is 15 amino acids long. CDR1 is SGHRS and CDR2 is YFSETQ in the germline V gene. The CDR3 DNA sequence: TGCGCCAGCAGCTCCTTGGGACAGGGGTTTCACGAGCAGTACTTC. Protein sequence: CASSSLGQGFHEQYF.

This clone was seen a single time. V gene TRBV4-3 combines with J gene TRBJ2-3; TRBD1 aligns across 11 bases. Per germline, CDR1 LGHNA and CDR2 YSLEER. V lost 4 bases to trimming and J lost 4 bases; unmatched junction nucleotides: 7. The CDR3 is made up of 16 amino acids. The CDR3 coding sequence is TGCGCCAGCAGCCGCAAGGGACAGGGGGGATCAGATACGCAGTATTTT. It encodes CASSRKGQGGSDTQYF.

V and J are TRBV4-1 and TRBJ1-1; the D gene is possibly TRBD1 (5 bases). CDR3 size: 14 residues. Trimming stripped 4 bases from V and 0 bases from J, with 9 bases between. Looked up from germline, CDR1 is MGHRA and CDR2 is YSYEKL. Written as DNA, the CDR3 is TGCGCCAGCAGCCCAGGGTTGGTGAACACTGAAGCTTTCTTT. Its translation: CASSPGLVNTEAFF.

CDR3: CASSSLIQRGNEQFF. The CDR3, as DNA: TGTGCCAGCAGCTCCCTTATTCAGCGGGGCAATGAGCAGTTCTTC. The V gene is TRBV7-2, the J gene TRBJ2-1; 7 bases fit TRBD2. Trimming cost V 4 bases and J 6 bases; bases outside gene matches: 9. Per germline, CDR1 SGHTA and CDR2 FQGNSA. This CDR3 comprises 15 residues.

This clone was picked up one time. This chain uses TRBV7-2 with TRBJ1-5; D is uncertain. V lost 3 bases and J lost 9, with 9 bases in between. CDR1 is SGHTA, CDR2 FQGNSA, per germline. CDR3 length equals 12 residues. CDR3 amino acids: CASSFSGPPQHF. CDR3 nucleotides: TGTGCCAGCAGCTTTAGCGGGCCGCCCCAGCATTTT.

The chain has TRBV11-2 and TRBJ1-1; 7 bases line up with TRBD1. Germline lookup yields CDR1 SGHAT and CDR2 FQNNGV. With 2 bases clipped from V and 5 bases from J, the junction kept 20 bases outside the gene matches. The CDR3 spans 19 residues. Written as DNA, the CDR3 is TGTGCCAGCAGCTTATTAGGCTTGAGGACAGGCGACATGAGGACTGAAGCTTTCTTT. Protein: CASSLLGLRTGDMRTEAFF.

This sequence joins TRBV7-8 and TRBJ1-5; 8 bases fit TRBD1. The CDR3 loop spans 16 amino acids. The germline V gene encodes CDR1 SGHVS and CDR2 FQNEAQ. V was pared by 6 bases and J by 6 bases, with 13 bases of the junction left unmatched. The CDR3 DNA reads as TGTGCCAGCAGTACAGGATTTTACGGGACAGGTCAGCCCCAGCATTTT. Translated: CASSTGFYGTGQPQHF.